The next 22 T cell receptor beta chains were all read from a single sample in a study of early T cells in non-severe SARS-CoV-2 infection. MiXCR, run by TCRdb on the 5' RACE reads, gives a single entry per CDR3 protein. Of nearly 95,000 distinct CDR3 sequences listed, over 15% are singletons. Here the sequenced sample was whole blood, taken at baseline. Receptor source: an adult who was a healthcare worker with PCR-confirmed SARS-CoV-2 infection or an uninfected control (not recorded which).

This clonotype was found many times. The chain combines TRBV20-1 with TRBJ2-3, with 10 bases lining up with TRBD2. Germline CDR1 DFQATT, CDR2 SNEGSKA (reference sequence). This CDR3 region has 17 residues. The V and J ends lost 3 bases and 4 bases, in that order; junction bases with no gene match: 13. The CDR3 nucleotides are TGCAGTGCTAGCGGGTCTAGCGGGAGCCCCGGCCCAGATACGCAGTATTTT. Translating gives CSASGSSGSPGPDTQYF.

A word on this clonotype: The junction does not match germline at one end; this may be a read error. The V gene is TRBV12-3 or TRBV12-4, the J gene TRBJ1-5; no definite D call. The CDR3 extends over 14 amino acids. The CDR3 spells CASSLTVNNQSQHF. CDR3 DNA sequence: TGTGCCAGCAGTTTAACCGTAAACAATCAGTCCCAGCATTTT.

The rearrangement links TRBV12-3 or TRBV12-4 to TRBJ2-1; 8 bases map to TRBD1. The CDR3 spans 14 residues. The J segment lost 10 bases and the V segment lost 5 bases, leaving 10 bases of the junction unmatched. DNA of the CDR3: TGTGCCAGCAGTAACCCGGGACAGGCCATCGAGCAGTTCTTC. Translation: CASSNPGQAIEQFF.

The chain links TRBV18 to TRBJ1-1, with D uncertain. This CDR3 comprises 13 residues. Trimming stripped 2 bases from V and 4 bases from J, with 8 bases between. The germline gives CDR1 KGHSH, CDR2 LQKENI. DNA of the CDR3: TGTGCCAGCTCACCAGGTCTGGCCACTGAAGCTTTCTTT. Amino acid sequence: CASSPGLATEAFF.

The V call is TRBV12-3 or TRBV12-4, the J call TRBJ2-7; the D is unclear. V gave up 3 bases and J gave up 0 bases, with 6 bases separating them. This CDR3 has 13 amino acids. In DNA, the CDR3 is TGTGCCAGCAGTTTTGGTTACTCCTACGAGCAGTACTTC. This sequence encodes CASSFGYSYEQYF.

V is TRBV11-2 and J is TRBJ2-7; 7 bases line up with TRBD2. V shed 3 bases, J shed 4 bases, and the junction held 6 bases outside the gene matches. CDR3 length: 14 residues. CDR1 is SGHAT and CDR2 is FQNNGV in the germline V gene. Written as DNA, the CDR3 is TGTGCCAGCAGCTTGGGAGGGAGGTCATACGAGCAGTACTTC. It yields the protein CASSLGGRSYEQYF.

This chain uses TRBV7-9 with TRBJ1-3, with D possibly TRBD1 on 5 matching bases. This CDR3 is 14 amino acids long. From germline, CDR1 is SEHNR and CDR2 FQNEAQ (reference sequence). V lost 5 bases, J lost 4 bases, and 12 bases lay in between. The CDR3 loop is CASSTAGPGNTIYF. The CDR3 DNA sequence: TGTGCCAGCAGCACCGCAGGGCCAGGAAACACCATATATTTT. Variable domain in full (rest from reference TRBV7-9 and TRBJ1-3): DTGVSQNPRHKITKRGQNVTFRCDPISEHNRLYWYRQTLGQGPEFLTYFQNEAQLEKSRLLSDRFSAERPKGSFSTLEIQRTEQGDSAMYLCASSTAGPGNTIYFGEGSWLTVV.

The chain links TRBV3-1 to TRBJ2-1; D not resolved. Germline CDR1 and CDR2: LGHDT and YNNKEL (reference sequence). CDR3 length: 14 residues. The V and J ends lost 0 bases and 9 bases respectively, with 12 bases between them. The CDR3 coding sequence is TGTGCCAGCAGCCAAGAAGGAGCAGGCATTGAGCAGTTCTTC. It translates to CASSQEGAGIEQFF.

This clonotype was counted between two and nine times. The chain carries TRBV2 and TRBJ2-1; TRBD2 matches at 12 bases. The CDR3 is 18 amino acids. With V trimmed by 3 bases and J by 4 bases, 10 bases remained unmatched. Per germline, CDR1 SNHLY and CDR2 FYNNEI. The CDR3 nucleotides are TGTGCCAGCAGTGACATGACTAGCGGGAGACCGGGTTACAATGAGCAGTTCTTC. Protein sequence: CASSDMTSGRPGYNEQFF.

J is TRBJ2-5 and V is TRBV4-1, with 8 bases matching TRBD2. Germline V CDR1 and CDR2: MGHRA, YSYEKL. Trimming removed 1 base from V and 2 bases from J; junction bases left unmatched: 9. The CDR3 is 17 amino acids. As DNA, the CDR3 is TGCGCCAGCAGCCAAGTCATAGCGGGAAGACAGCAAGAGACCCAGTACTTC. Amino acids: CASSQVIAGRQQETQYF.

This clonotype occurred a few times. This chain uses TRBV3-1 with TRBJ2-1; D is possibly TRBD2 (5 bases). Trimming cost V 0 bases and J 6 bases, with 15 bases left between them. CDR3 length: 16 residues. CDR1 LGHDT and CDR2 YNNKEL come from the germline V gene (reference sequence). The CDR3 loop reads CASSQDRWAEVNEQFF. The CDR3 coding sequence is TGTGCCAGCAGCCAAGATCGATGGGCGGAGGTCAATGAGCAGTTCTTC.

This clonotype has a handful of counts. The V and J genes are TRBV20-1 and TRBJ1-1; D call uncertain. Per the germline V gene, CDR1 is DFQATT and CDR2 is SNEGSKA (reference sequence). V shed 3 bases and J shed 3 bases, with 11 bases lying between them. This CDR3 has 13 residues. The CDR3 sequence: CSASSRGYTEAFF. In DNA, the CDR3 is TGCAGTGCTAGCTCCCGGGGATACACTGAAGCTTTCTTT.

The CDR3 reads CARRTNHNEQFF. In DNA form, the CDR3 reads TGTGCCAGACGGACAAACCACAATGAGCAGTTCTTC. The J gene is TRBJ2-1, the V gene TRBV2; a possible D gene is TRBD1 (5 bases). This CDR3 has 12 residues. Looked up from germline, CDR1 is SNHLY and CDR2 is FYNNEI. The V end was cut by 9 bases, the J end by 5 bases, with 11 bases between. The variable domain in full, completed from reference TRBV2 and TRBJ2-1, reads EPEVTQTPSHQVTQMGQEVILRCVPISNHLYFYWYRQILGQKVEFLVSFYNNEISEKSEIFDDQFSVERPDGSNFTLKIRSTKLEDSAMYFCARRTNHNEQFFGPGTRLTVL.

This clonotype was found many times. CDR3 sequence reads: CASLGRGHGQPQHF. Here the CDR3 DNA reads TGTGCCAGCCTGGGCAGGGGGCATGGGCAGCCCCAGCATTTT. V usage is TRBV2 and J usage is TRBJ1-5; TRBD1 matches 8 bases. V gave up 8 bases and J gave up 7 bases; unmatched junction bases: 10. CDR1 and CDR2 (germline): SNHLY, FYNNEI. The CDR3 is made up of 14 amino acids.

Only a few counts were recorded for this clonotype. V gene TRBV7-9 combines with J gene TRBJ2-1, with 11 positions matching TRBD2. Per the germline V gene, CDR1 is SEHNR and CDR2 is FQNEAQ (reference sequence). V was clipped by 8 bases and J by 2 bases; unmatched bases: 5. The CDR3 extends over 15 amino acids. CDR3 sequence reads: CASGLAGGTYNEQFF. CDR3 in DNA: TGTGCCAGCGGGTTAGCGGGAGGGACCTACAATGAGCAGTTCTTC.

The chain links TRBV7-9 to TRBJ1-6; 9 bases align to TRBD1. Germline assignment: CDR1 SEHNR and CDR2 FQNEAQ (reference sequence). V lost 8 bases and J lost 6; bases outside the gene matches: 2. The CDR3 sequence is 13 residues long. The CDR3 here is CASAGQGNSPLHF. The CDR3 DNA follows: TGTGCCAGCGCGGGACAGGGTAATTCACCCCTCCACTTT. The full variable domain, rest sourced from reference TRBV7-9 and TRBJ1-6, is DTGVSQNPRHKITKRGQNVTFRCDPISEHNRLYWYRQTLGQGPEFLTYFQNEAQLEKSRLLSDRFSAERPKGSFSTLEIQRTEQGDSAMYLCASAGQGNSPLHFGNGTRLTVT.

This clonotype was observed a few times. The rearrangement uses TRBV19 and TRBJ1-5, with D perhaps matching TRBD1 (6 bases). This CDR3 region has 14 residues. Trimming stripped 3 bases from V and 7 bases from J, with 13 bases between. Germline V gives CDR1 LNHDA, CDR2 SQIVND (reference sequence). CDR3 nucleotide sequence: TGTGCCAGTAGTATCCCGGGGGCCTTGCAGCCCCAGCATTTT. Protein: CASSIPGALQPQHF. The full variable domain, rest sourced from reference TRBV19 and TRBJ1-5, is DGGITQSPKYLFRKEGQNVTLSCEQNLNHDAMYWYRQDPGQGLRLIYYSQIVNDFQKGDIAEGYSVSREKKESFPLTVTSAQKNPTAFYLCASSIPGALQPQHFGDGTRLSIL.

The genes are TRBV19 and TRBJ1-5; the D is unclear. Germline V gene lookup returns CDR1 LNHDA and CDR2 SQIVND (reference sequence). This CDR3 has 13 residues. V gave up 3 bases and J gave up 2 bases, with 5 bases separating them. Here the CDR3 reads CASSIEGNQPQHF. CDR3 DNA sequence: TGTGCCAGTAGTATTGAGGGCAATCAGCCCCAGCATTTT.

This clonotype was counted only a few times. V and J are TRBV6-5 and TRBJ2-7; tentatively, D is TRBD1 (6 bases). Germline lookup yields CDR1 MNHEY and CDR2 SVGAGI. The V gene lost 2 bases and the J gene lost 4 bases, with 9 bases spanning the gap. The CDR3 consists of 13 residues. For the CDR3, the DNA is TGTGCCAGCAGTTACGTGGACAGTTACGAGCAGTACTTC. Translated, it gives CASSYVDSYEQYF.

In this sample, this clonotype turned up a few times. The rearrangement links TRBV20-1 to TRBJ2-5, with 8 bases identical to TRBD2. V was pared by 1 base and J by 7 bases, with 5 bases of the junction left unmatched. This CDR3 contains 13 residues. Germline V gene sequence: CDR1 DFQATT, CDR2 SNEGSKA (reference sequence). The CDR3 region is CSARAGLAGTQYF. CDR3 bases: TGCAGTGCTAGAGCCGGGCTAGCGGGGACCCAGTACTTC.

The table lists this clonotype with a few counts. The genes are TRBV6-5 and TRBJ1-1; D remains ambiguous. V was trimmed by 0 bases and J by 9 bases, leaving 14 bases between them. The CDR3 runs to 14 residues. Looked up from germline, CDR1 is MNHEY and CDR2 is SVGAGI. This chain's CDR3 is CASSYSKGATKAFF. CDR3 DNA sequence: TGTGCCAGCAGTTACTCGAAAGGCGCGACCAAAGCTTTCTTT.

This clonotype was picked up a small number of times. This chain uses TRBV7-9 with TRBJ1-6, with TRBD1 as a possible D gene (6 bases). There are 13 residues in the CDR3. The germline V and J ends were trimmed by 3 bases and 7 bases, with 7 bases remaining between them. Looked up from germline, CDR1 is SEHNR and CDR2 is FQNEAQ (reference sequence). CDR3 DNA sequence: TGTGCCAGCAGCTTGCAGGGGAATTCACCCCTCCACTTT. It yields the protein CASSLQGNSPLHF. The full variable domain, its missing parts supplied by reference TRBV7-9 and TRBJ1-6, is DTGVSQNPRHKITKRGQNVTFRCDPISEHNRLYWYRQTLGQGPEFLTYFQNEAQLEKSRLLSDRFSAERPKGSFSTLEIQRTEQGDSAMYLCASSLQGNSPLHFGNGTRLTVT.